The 9 T cell receptor beta chains given below trace back to one sample, sequenced in a study of human T cells and chemical hapten exposure. The time point denotes: patch test 1, 2 weeks after DPC sensitization. Treatment described: therapeutic diphenylcyclopropenone sensitization with weekly scalp DPC. TCRdb recomputed calls from the RACE reads with MiXCR, one row per CDR3 protein. This sample has roughly 120,000 distinct CDR3 sequences, with around 10% found just once. The material sequenced was whole blood, taken in connection with sensitization to the hapten diphenylcyclopropenone (DPC). These receptor sequences come from a woman aged 45-60 years with alopecia areata. Some clones in this sample may be carry-over from other donors' samples.

Only a few counts were recorded for this clonotype. The V gene is TRBV4-1, the J gene TRBJ2-5, with 9 bases lining up with TRBD1. V was pared by 3 bases and J by 2 bases, with 4 bases of the junction left unmatched. CDR3 length: 15 amino acids. The germline V gene has CDR1 MGHRA and CDR2 YSYEKL. CDR3 sequence: CASSQGQGRQETQYF. For the CDR3, the DNA is TGCGCCAGCAGCCAGGGACAGGGAAGACAAGAGACCCAGTACTTC.

This chain links TRBV15 with TRBJ1-1; 10 bases are shared with TRBD1. Germline V gene lookup returns CDR1 LNHNV and CDR2 YYDKDF (reference sequence). This CDR3 has 15 amino acids. V lost 0 bases and J lost 14; bases outside the gene matches: 12. This CDR3 is CATSRDGPRQGAPFF. CDR3 coding DNA: TGTGCCACCAGCAGAGATGGTCCTCGACAGGGGGCTCCCTTCTTT.

The table lists this clonotype with many counts. The chain uses TRBV5-6 and TRBJ2-5, with D possibly TRBD2 on 5 matching bases. Germline-derived CDR1 and CDR2 are SGHDT and YYEEEE. Trimming left V 1 base short and J 9 bases short, with 19 bases between. The CDR3 loop spans 15 amino acids. The CDR3 nucleotides are TGTGCCAGCAGCTTGACTAGTGTAACAAGAAAGGCCCAGTACTTC. It yields the protein CASSLTSVTRKAQYF.

The chain combines TRBV29-1 with TRBJ2-3, with 7 bases that match TRBD2. V lost 7 bases, J lost 6 bases, and 13 bases stayed unmatched. This CDR3 has 14 amino acids. CDR1 is SQVTM, CDR2 ANQGSEA, per germline. The CDR3 DNA follows: TGCAGCGCTACCCCCCGGGGGGTGGTTGATACGCAGTATTTT. This encodes CSATPRGVVDTQYF.

In this sample, this clonotype turned up a few times. In DNA, the CDR3 is TGTGCCAGCAGTTCCGGGGACAGGCCATATTCCTATAGCAATCAGCCCCAGCATTTT. Residues: CASSSGDRPYSYSNQPQHF. The chain employs TRBV12-3 or TRBV12-4 and TRBJ1-5; TRBD1 matches at 8 bases. The CDR3 runs to 19 residues. Germline trimming cut 4 bases from V and 0 bases from J; bases unmatched to any gene: 14.

This clonotype was detected a few times. The CDR3 DNA sequence: TGTGCCATAAGTAGCGGGAGGCTGGGTGAGCAGTTCTTC. This encodes CAISSGRLGEQFF. The chain employs TRBV10-3 and TRBJ2-1, with 10 positions matching TRBD2. The germline gives CDR1 ENHRY, CDR2 SYGVKD. V trimming: 9 bases; J trimming: 9 bases; junction bases outside the gene matches: 8. The CDR3 length is 13 residues.

The V gene is TRBV3-1, the J gene TRBJ2-3; D ambiguous. V dropped 4 bases and J dropped 10 bases, with 15 bases sitting between them. This CDR3 spans 13 amino acids. Germline V gives CDR1 LGHDT, CDR2 YNNKEL (reference sequence). CDR3 sequence (DNA): TGTGCCAGCAGCCGAACTGAAGTTGAGGCGCAGTATTTT. This sequence encodes CASSRTEVEAQYF.

This clonotype turned up a few times. J is TRBJ2-7 and V is TRBV12-3 or TRBV12-4; possibly TRBD1 or TRBD2 for D (5 bases each). The ends were cut back, 6 bases at V and 0 bases at J, with 12 bases in the middle. The CDR3 loop spans 14 amino acids. CDR3 DNA: TGTGCCAGCAGCGCGGCAGGGAGCTCCTACGAGCAGTACTTC. Protein sequence: CASSAAGSSYEQYF.

In its sample, this clonotype was seen a few times. The rearrangement joins TRBV20-1 to TRBJ1-5, with D maybe TRBD1 (5 bases). This CDR3 is 16 amino acids long. Germline assignment: CDR1 DFQATT and CDR2 SNEGSKA (reference sequence). V was clipped by 2 bases and J by 3 bases, with 17 bases between them. CDR3 protein: CSARPDPGGDNQPQHF. CDR3 in DNA: TGCAGTGCTAGACCCGATCCAGGAGGGGACAATCAGCCCCAGCATTTT.